The clone carrying this T cell receptor (beta chain) was recorded at least ten times. The target antigen is unknown. This CDR3 is built from 13 residues. V was pared by 10 bases and J by 4 bases, with 17 bases between. In germline, CDR1 is MNHEY, CDR2 SVGAGI. In TCRdb, the 5' RACE reads were re-called with MiXCR into one record per CDR3 protein. The sample shows about 84,000 distinct CDR3 sequences, 10% of them seen only once. This sample is part of a study of neurological immune-mediated disorders. Study-wide findings and caveats: HTLV-1-associated myelopathy led in TCR clonal expansion, while multiple sclerosis ranked lowest, below healthy controls. The study found no CDR3 amino acid sequences shared by expanded clones across subjects, suggesting private repertoires in all groups.

The clonotype originates from a man between 35 and 55 years old in good health. This chain connects TRBV6-5 to TRBJ2-7; unclear D gene. The sample consisted of PBMCs. The CDR3 loop is CATGRLTAYEQYF. CDR3 bases: TGTGCCACAGGTCGACTTACAGCTTACGAGCAGTACTTC.